This T cell receptor (beta chain) was documented in a study of OX40 agonist ivuxolimab in advanced cancers. Whole-study context: Dose-escalation cases comprised hepatocellular carcinoma, melanoma, renal cell or head and neck cancer. Under the entry rules, prior anti-PD-1, anti-PD-L1 or anti-CTLA-4 therapy was allowed, and 40% had some. Partial responses occurred in Three dose-escalation patients, one with hepatocellular carcinoma and two with cutaneous melanoma.

The study, taken as a whole, reports: In a subset of nonresponders, normalized T-cell clonal expansion was also low.

Of note for this clone: Its target is unknown.

Assay used: immunoSEQ multiplex PCR; TCRdb lists only in-frame clones, some missing. Among tens of thousands of clones listed, 92% were seen once. The sequencing here drew on CD4+ or CD8+ T cells sorted from blood, taken in a trial of the OX40 agonist ivuxolimab. This clonotype originated in an adult with an advanced solid tumor such as melanoma, head and neck, liver or kidney cancer.

CDR3 protein: CASSFTTGGQPQHF. CDR3 sequence (DNA): TGTGCCAGCAGTTTTACGACGGGCGGTCAGCCCCAGCATTTT. V is TRBV6-5 and J is TRBJ1-5, with no clear D. Trimming stripped 4 bases from V and 6 bases from J, with 13 bases between. Germline CDR1 and CDR2: MNHEY and SVGAGI. CDR3 size: 14 residues.